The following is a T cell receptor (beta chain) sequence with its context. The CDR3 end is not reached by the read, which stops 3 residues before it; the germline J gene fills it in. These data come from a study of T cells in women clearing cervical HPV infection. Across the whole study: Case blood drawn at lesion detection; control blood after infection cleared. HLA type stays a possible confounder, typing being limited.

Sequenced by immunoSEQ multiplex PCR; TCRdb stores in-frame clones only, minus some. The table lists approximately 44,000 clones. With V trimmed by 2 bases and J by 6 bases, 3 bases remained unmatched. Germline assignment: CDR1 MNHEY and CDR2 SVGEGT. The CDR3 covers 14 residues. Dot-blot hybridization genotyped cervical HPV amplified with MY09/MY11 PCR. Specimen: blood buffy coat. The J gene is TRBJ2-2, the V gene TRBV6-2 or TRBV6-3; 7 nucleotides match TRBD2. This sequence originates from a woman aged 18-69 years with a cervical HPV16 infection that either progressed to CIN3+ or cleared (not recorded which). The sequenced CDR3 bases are TGTGCCAGCAGTTACACTAGCGCACCCGGGGAG. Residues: CASSYTSAPGE. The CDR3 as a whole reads CASSYTSAPGELFF.